These 13 T cell receptor beta chains were sequenced from one sample in a study of blood T cell repertoires in COVID-19. Libraries were prepared by immunoSEQ multiplex PCR; TCRdb keeps only in-frame clonotypes and omits some of them. The sample records 300,000 or so clones, 85% to 90% being singletons. Sequenced: peripheral blood. All receptors come from a woman between 35 and 50 years old with acute or convalescent COVID-19.

Details on this clone: The same CDR3 is also encoded by other DNA sequences in this sample. This chain uses TRBV5-1 with TRBJ1-1, with D possibly TRBD1 on 5 matching bases. Trimming cost V 0 bases and J 4 bases, with 10 bases left between them. Per germline, CDR1 SGHRS and CDR2 YFSETQ. This CDR3 comprises 14 residues. The CDR3 sequence is CASSLAGSGTEAFF. The CDR3 coding sequence is TGCGCCAGCAGCTTGGCAGGGTCTGGCACTGAAGCTTTCTTT. The full variable domain, with the rest looked up from reference TRBV5-1 and TRBJ1-1, is KAGVTQTPRYLIKTRGQQVTLSCSPISGHRSVSWYQQTPGQGLQFLFEYFSETQRNKGNFPGRFSGRQFSNSRSEMNVSTLELGDSALYLCASSLAGSGTEAFFGQGTRLTVV.

CDR3 coding DNA: TGTGCCAGCAGACGAGACAGGGGGACTACTTCCTACAATGAGCAGTTCTTC. Its protein is CASRRDRGTTSYNEQFF. V is TRBV7-8 and J is TRBJ2-1; TRBD1 matches at 9 bases. Germline V lookup: CDR1 SGHVS, CDR2 FQNEAQ. There are 17 residues in the CDR3. V shed 6 bases, J shed 1 base, and the junction held 10 bases outside the gene matches.

This clone has a handful of counts. This rearrangement joins TRBV5-6 to TRBJ1-2, with TRBD1 as a possible D gene (6 bases). The CDR3 runs 12 residues. The V gene's germline CDR1 is SGHDT and CDR2 YYEEEE. V was trimmed by 4 bases and J by 7 bases, leaving 11 bases between them. CDR3 bases: TGTGCCAGCAGCCAACAGGGTTTTGGCTACACCTTC. Protein sequence: CASSQQGFGYTF.

This clone was counted once. The rearrangement uses TRBV6-1 and TRBJ1-3; 7 nucleotides agree with TRBD1. Unmatched junction bases numbered 3, after V lost 3 bases and J lost 4 bases. CDR1 and CDR2 (germline): MNHNS, SASEGT. This CDR3 is built from 14 residues. In DNA form, the CDR3 reads TGTGCCAGCAGTGACAGGGGGACCGGAAACACCATATATTTT. Its protein product is CASSDRGTGNTIYF.

V is TRBV5-4 and J is TRBJ2-5; the match to TRBD1 covers 7 bases. Germline V gives CDR1 SGHNT, CDR2 YYREEE (reference sequence). The CDR3 has 14 residues. The J segment lost 7 bases and the V segment lost 4 bases, leaving 10 bases of the junction unmatched. The CDR3 bases are TGTGCCAGCAGCAGTACAGGGGTGAGGGGGACCCAGTACTTC. Protein product: CASSSTGVRGTQYF.

The gene calls are TRBV6-5 and TRBJ1-2; D gene ambiguous. Trimming took off 2 bases at V and 1 base at J, with 5 bases between the two ends. Germline assignment: CDR1 MNHEY and CDR2 SVGAGI. The CDR3 has 13 amino acids. CDR3 DNA sequence: TGTGCCAGCAGTTACGGCTTTAACTATGGCTACACCTTC. Translated, it gives CASSYGFNYGYTF.

V and J are TRBV6-2 or TRBV6-3 and TRBJ2-7; possible D gene TRBD1, 5 bases. CDR1 is MNHEY and CDR2 is SVGEGT in the germline V gene. The CDR3 has 16 residues. V lost 6 bases and J lost 2, with 20 bases in between. The chain's CDR3 is CASSLPTGAKPYEQYV. CDR3 sequence (DNA): TGTGCCAGCAGCTTACCAACAGGAGCGAAACCCTACGAGCAGTACGTC.

The rearrangement links TRBV19 to TRBJ1-6, with 8 nucleotides matching TRBD1. With 5 bases clipped from V and 9 bases from J, the junction kept 6 bases outside the gene matches. The CDR3 sequence is 14 residues long. Germline values: CDR1 LNHDA, CDR2 SQIVND (reference sequence). As DNA, the CDR3 is TGTGCCAGTAGTCTTCCACAGGGGGGTTCACCCCTCCACTTT. Translating it yields CASSLPQGGSPLHF.

The chain combines TRBV5-1 with TRBJ2-3; the match to TRBD2 covers 11 bases. The CDR3 totals 14 residues. Germline-derived CDR1 and CDR2 are SGHRS and YFSETQ. With 7 bases clipped from V and 5 bases from J, the junction kept 6 bases outside the gene matches. The CDR3 DNA is TGCGCCAGCCGTAGCGGGGGGGCCCAAGATACGCAGTATTTT. Its translation is CASRSGGAQDTQYF.

This chain links TRBV14 with TRBJ1-2; maybe TRBD1 (6 bases). Trimming left V 4 bases short and J 4 bases short, with 16 bases between. Germline V gives CDR1 SGHDN, CDR2 FVKESK. The CDR3 is 15 amino acids. The DNA for the CDR3 is TGTGCCAGCAGCCTTGGGGGCGGGCAGACCTATGGCTACACCTTC. Translation gives CASSLGGGQTYGYTF. Supplemented by reference TRBV14 and TRBJ1-2, the full variable domain reads EAGVTQFPSHSVIEKGQTVTLRCDPISGHDNLYWYRRVMGKEIKFLLHFVKESKQDESGMPNNRFLAERTGGTYSTLKVQPAELEDSGVYFCASSLGGGQTYGYTFGSGTRLTVV.

The CDR3 nucleotides read TGTGCCATCAGTGAGAACAGGGTTGCTGAAGCTTTCTTT. Protein: CAISENRVAEAFF. The chain combines TRBV10-3 with TRBJ1-1, with D possibly TRBD1 on 6 matching bases. The germline V gene has CDR1 ENHRY and CDR2 SYGVKD. The V and J ends lost 2 bases and 6 bases respectively, with 10 bases between them. CDR3 length equals 13 residues.

Comment on this clone: The same CDR3 arises from other DNA sequences in this sample as well. The V gene is TRBV7-3, the J gene TRBJ2-2; 10 nucleotides match TRBD2. The germline gives CDR1 SGHTA, CDR2 FQGTGA. The CDR3 runs to 16 residues. J gave up 4 bases and V 5 bases, and 7 bases lay outside the gene matches. CDR3 bases: TGTGCCAGCAGCCCGAGCGGGGGGGCGGGCACCGGGGAGCTGTTTTTT. As protein: CASSPSGGAGTGELFF.

This clone was counted a few times. This chain links TRBV25-1 with TRBJ2-2; D not certain. CDR1 and CDR2 (germline): MGHDK, SYGVNS. The germline V and J ends were trimmed by 2 bases and 2 bases, with 15 bases remaining between them. The CDR3 sequence is 17 residues long. CDR3 residues: CASSEDLWRDNTGELFF. CDR3 sequence (DNA): TGTGCCAGCAGTGAAGATTTGTGGAGAGACAACACCGGGGAGCTGTTTTTT.